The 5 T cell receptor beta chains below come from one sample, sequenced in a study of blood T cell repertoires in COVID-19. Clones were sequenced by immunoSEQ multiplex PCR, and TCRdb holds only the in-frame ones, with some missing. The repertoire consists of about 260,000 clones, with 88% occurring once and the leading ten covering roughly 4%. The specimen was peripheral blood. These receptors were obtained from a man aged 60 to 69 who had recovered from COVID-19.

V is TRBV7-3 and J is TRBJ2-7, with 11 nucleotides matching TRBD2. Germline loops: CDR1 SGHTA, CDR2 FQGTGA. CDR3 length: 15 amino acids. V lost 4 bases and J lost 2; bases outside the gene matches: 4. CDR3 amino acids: CASSSTSGGTYEQYF. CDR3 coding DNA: TGTGCCAGCAGCTCAACTAGCGGGGGTACCTACGAGCAGTACTTC. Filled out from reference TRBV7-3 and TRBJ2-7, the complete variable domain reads GAGVSQTPSNKVTEKGKYVELRCDPISGHTALYWYRQSLGQGPEFLIYFQGTGAADDSGLPNDRFFAVRPEGSVSTLKIQRTERGDSAVYLCASSSTSGGTYEQYFGPGTRLTVT.

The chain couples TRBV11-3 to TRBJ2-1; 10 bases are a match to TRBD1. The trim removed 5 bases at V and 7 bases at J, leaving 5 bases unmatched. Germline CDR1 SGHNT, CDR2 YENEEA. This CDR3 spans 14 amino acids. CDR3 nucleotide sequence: TGTGCCAGCAGCCCGAGGACAGGGGGGAATGAGCAGTTCTTC. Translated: CASSPRTGGNEQFF. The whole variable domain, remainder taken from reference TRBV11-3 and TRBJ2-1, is EAGVVQSPRYKIIEKKQPVAFWCNPISGHNTLYWYLQNLGQGPELLIRYENEEAVDDSQLPKDRFSAERLKGVDSTLKIQPAELGDSAVYLCASSPRTGGNEQFFGPGTRLTVL.

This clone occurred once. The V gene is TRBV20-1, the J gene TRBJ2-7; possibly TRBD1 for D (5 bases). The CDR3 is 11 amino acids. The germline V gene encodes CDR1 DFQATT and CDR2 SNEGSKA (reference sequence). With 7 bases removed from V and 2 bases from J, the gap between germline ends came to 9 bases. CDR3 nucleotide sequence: TGCAGTGGACAGTCACCCTACGAGCAGTACTTC. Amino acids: CSGQSPYEQYF.

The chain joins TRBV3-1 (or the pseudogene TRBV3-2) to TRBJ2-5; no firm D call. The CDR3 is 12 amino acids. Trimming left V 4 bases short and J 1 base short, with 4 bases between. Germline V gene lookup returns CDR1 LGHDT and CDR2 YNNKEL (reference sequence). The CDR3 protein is CASSPLQETQYF. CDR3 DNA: TGTGCCAGCAGCCCCCTCCAAGAGACCCAGTACTTC.

The CDR3 loop is CAVQGGVVETQYF. The CDR3 coding sequence is TGTGCCGTCCAAGGGGGCGTCGTTGAGACCCAGTACTTC. V usage is TRBV24-1 and J usage is TRBJ2-5; 7 nucleotides match TRBD1. The CDR3 contains 13 residues. J was trimmed by 5 bases and V by 12 bases; bases with no gene match: 11. Germline loops: CDR1 KGHDR, CDR2 SFDVKD.